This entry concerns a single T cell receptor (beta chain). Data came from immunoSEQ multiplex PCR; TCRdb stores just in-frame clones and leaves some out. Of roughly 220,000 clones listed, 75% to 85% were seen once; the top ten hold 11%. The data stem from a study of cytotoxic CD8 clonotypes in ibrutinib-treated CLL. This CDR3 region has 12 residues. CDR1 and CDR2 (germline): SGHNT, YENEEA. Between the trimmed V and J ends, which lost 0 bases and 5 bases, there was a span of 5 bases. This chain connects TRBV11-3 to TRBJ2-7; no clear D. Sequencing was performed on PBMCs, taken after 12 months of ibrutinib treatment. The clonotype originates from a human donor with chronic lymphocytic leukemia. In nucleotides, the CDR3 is TGTGCCAGCAGCTTAGATAGTAACGAGCAGTACTTC. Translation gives CASSLDSNEQYF.